This T cell receptor (beta chain) was retrieved from a study of cytomegalovirus exposure and HLA in healthy donors. Study results and caveats: Cytomegalovirus status, reportedly, was diagnosed with high specificity and sensitivity by the classifier.

As to this clone: What it binds is unknown.

V was cut by 2 bases and J by 0 bases, with 14 bases left in between. This CDR3 contains 17 residues. The PCR made use of 60 Vbeta and 13 Jbeta primers. Assay: immunoSEQ multiplex PCR; the TCRdb copy retains only in-frame clones and omits some. The profile shows 150,000 to 200,000 clones, around four fifths of them singletons. The receptor's source is a woman aged 40 to 50 in good health and CMV-seronegative. The rearrangement links TRBV23-1 to TRBJ2-1; no definite D call. TRBV23-1 is identified as an open reading frame with a role that is uncertain. Sequenced input: PBMCs. Here the CDR3 DNA reads TGCGCCAGCAGTCAACCGTCAGGCCCGAGCTCCTACAATGAGCAGTTCTTC. It is translated as CASSQPSGPSSYNEQFF.